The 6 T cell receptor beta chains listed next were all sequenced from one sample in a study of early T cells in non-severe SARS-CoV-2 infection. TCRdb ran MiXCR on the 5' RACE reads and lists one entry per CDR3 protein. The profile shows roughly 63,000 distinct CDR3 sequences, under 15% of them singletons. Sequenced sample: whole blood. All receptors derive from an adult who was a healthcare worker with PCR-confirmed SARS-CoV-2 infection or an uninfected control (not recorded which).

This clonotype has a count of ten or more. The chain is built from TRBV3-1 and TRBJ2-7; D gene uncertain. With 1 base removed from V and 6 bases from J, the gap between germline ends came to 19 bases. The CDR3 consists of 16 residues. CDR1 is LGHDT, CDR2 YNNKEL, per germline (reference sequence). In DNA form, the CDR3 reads TGTGCCAGCAGCCAAGGCGGCGGATTCTCCCCCCGCGAGCAGTACTTC. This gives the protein CASSQGGGFSPREQYF.

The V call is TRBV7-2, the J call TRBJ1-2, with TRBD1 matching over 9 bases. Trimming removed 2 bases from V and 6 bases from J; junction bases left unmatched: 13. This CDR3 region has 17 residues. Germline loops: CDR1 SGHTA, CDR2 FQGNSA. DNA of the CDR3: TGTGCCAGCAGCTTAAGGATAACCGGGACAGGGAGGGATGGCTACACCTTC. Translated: CASSLRITGTGRDGYTF. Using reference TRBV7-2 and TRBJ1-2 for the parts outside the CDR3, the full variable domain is GAGVSQSPSNKVTEKGKDVELRCDPISGHTALYWYRQSLGQGLEFLIYFQGNSAPDKSGLPSDRFSAERTGGSVSTLTIQRTQQEDSAVYLCASSLRITGTGRDGYTFGSGTRLTVV.

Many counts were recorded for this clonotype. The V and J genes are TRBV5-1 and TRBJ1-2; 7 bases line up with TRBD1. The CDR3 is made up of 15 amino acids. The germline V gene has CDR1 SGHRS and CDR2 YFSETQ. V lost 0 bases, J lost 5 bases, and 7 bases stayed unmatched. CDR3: CASSLDRDRGYGYTF. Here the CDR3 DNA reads TGCGCCAGCAGCTTGGACCGGGACAGAGGATATGGCTACACCTTC.

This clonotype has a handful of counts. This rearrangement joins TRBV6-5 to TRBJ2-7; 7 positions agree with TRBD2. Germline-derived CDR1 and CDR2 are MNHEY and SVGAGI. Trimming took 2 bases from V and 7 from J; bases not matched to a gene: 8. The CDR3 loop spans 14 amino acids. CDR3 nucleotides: TGTGCCAGCAGTTACGGCGGGGGTACCAGGGAGCAGTACTTC. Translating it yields CASSYGGGTREQYF.

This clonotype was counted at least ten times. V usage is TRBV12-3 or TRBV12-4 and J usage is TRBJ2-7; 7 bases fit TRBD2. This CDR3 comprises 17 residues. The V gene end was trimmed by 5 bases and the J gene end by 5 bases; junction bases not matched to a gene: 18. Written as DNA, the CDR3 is TGTGCCAGCAGTCCCCTCCCCCAGCGGGACGCAAAAAACGAGCAGTACTTC. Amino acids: CASSPLPQRDAKNEQYF.

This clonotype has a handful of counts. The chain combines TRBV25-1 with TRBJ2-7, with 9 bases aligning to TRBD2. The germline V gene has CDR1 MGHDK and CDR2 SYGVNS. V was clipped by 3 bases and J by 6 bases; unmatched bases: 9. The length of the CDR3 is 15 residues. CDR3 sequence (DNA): TGTGCCAGCAGTGAGATTAGCGGGGGAATCGGCGAGCAGTACTTC. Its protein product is CASSEISGGIGEQYF.